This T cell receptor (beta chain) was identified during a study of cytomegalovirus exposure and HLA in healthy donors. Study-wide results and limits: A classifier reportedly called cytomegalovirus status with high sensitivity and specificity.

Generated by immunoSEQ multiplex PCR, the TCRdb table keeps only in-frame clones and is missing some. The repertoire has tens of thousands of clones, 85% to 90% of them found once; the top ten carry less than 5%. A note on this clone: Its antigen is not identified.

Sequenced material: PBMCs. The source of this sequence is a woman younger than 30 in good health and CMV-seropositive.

The CDR3 sequence is CASSGGQQKIYGYTF. CDR3 in DNA: TGCGCCAGCAGCGGGGGACAGCAGAAAATCTATGGCTACACCTTC. The rearrangement links TRBV5-1 to TRBJ1-2, with 7 bases identical to TRBD1. Germline trimming cut 4 bases from V and 4 bases from J; bases unmatched to any gene: 10. The CDR3 length is 15 residues. Germline V gene data show CDR1 as SGHRS and CDR2 as YFSETQ.